These 7 T cell receptor beta chains originate from one sample sequenced in a study of blood T cell repertoires in COVID-19. Profiling relied on immunoSEQ multiplex PCR, and the TCRdb table lists in-frame clones only, not all of them. The table records just over 25,000 clones, 88% of them present only once. Sequencing was done on a sample of peripheral blood. The receptors come from a man between 65 and 85 years old with acute or convalescent COVID-19.

The chain employs TRBV19 and TRBJ1-1; D is unclear. The ends were cut back, 5 bases at V and 0 bases at J, with 4 bases in the middle. The CDR3 runs to 12 residues. Germline V gene data show CDR1 as LNHDA and CDR2 as SQIVND (reference sequence). The CDR3: CASSYMNTEAFF. As DNA, the CDR3 is TGTGCCAGTAGTTACATGAACACTGAAGCTTTCTTT. Using reference TRBV19 and TRBJ1-1 for the parts outside the CDR3, the full variable domain is DGGITQSPKYLFRKEGQNVTLSCEQNLNHDAMYWYRQDPGQGLRLIYYSQIVNDFQKGDIAEGYSVSREKKESFPLTVTSAQKNPTAFYLCASSYMNTEAFFGQGTRLTVV.

CDR3 region: CSVIPTAPNTGELFF. As DNA, the CDR3 is TGCAGCGTTATTCCCACAGCTCCGAACACCGGGGAGCTGTTTTTT. The chain is built from TRBV29-1 and TRBJ2-2; D not resolved. The V gene's germline CDR1 is SQVTM and CDR2 ANQGSEA. The CDR3 is 15 amino acids. The V end lost 5 bases, the J end lost 0 bases, and 13 bases lay between the germline ends.

On this clone itself: A read error may account for a junction end that differs from germline. The rearrangement uses TRBV7-9 and TRBJ2-1; 11 nucleotides line up with TRBD2. Germline CDR1 is SEHNR and CDR2 is FQNEAQ (reference sequence). The CDR3 extends over 15 amino acids. The CDR3 bases are TGTGCCAGCAGCATAGCGGGAGGGCAGTACAATGAGCAGTTCTTC. This translates into CASSIAGGQYNEQFF.

CDR3 nucleotide sequence: TGTGCCAGTAGTATCAGAGGGGGCGACGGGAATGAGCAGTTCTTC. Encoded protein: CASSIRGGDGNEQFF. This chain uses TRBV19 with TRBJ2-1; TRBD1 matches 7 bases. This CDR3 comprises 15 residues. Trimming cost V 3 bases and J 7 bases; bases outside gene matches: 9. Germline values: CDR1 LNHDA, CDR2 SQIVND (reference sequence).

The V gene is TRBV7-2, the J gene TRBJ2-4, with D perhaps matching TRBD2 (6 bases). V lost 3 bases and J lost 8, with 14 bases in between. Germline V gene data show CDR1 as SGHTA and CDR2 as FQGNSA. This CDR3 is 14 amino acids long. CDR3 sequence (DNA): TGTGCCAGCAGCTTTCGTTGGGGGGACGACATTCAGTACTTC. Translating gives CASSFRWGDDIQYF.

The CDR3 is CASSPRLAEYEQYF. The DNA of the CDR3 is TGTGCCAGCTCACCACGGCTAGCCGAATACGAGCAGTACTTC. The V call is TRBV18, the J call TRBJ2-7; D might be TRBD2 (5 bases). Germline lookup yields CDR1 KGHSH and CDR2 LQKENI. The germline V and J ends were trimmed by 1 base and 4 bases, with 11 bases remaining between them. The CDR3 loop spans 14 amino acids.

The chain has TRBV11-2 and TRBJ1-1, with D possibly TRBD1 on 6 matching bases. The CDR3 is 14 residues long. With 4 bases removed from V and 6 bases from J, the gap between germline ends came to 15 bases. The germline V gene has CDR1 SGHAT and CDR2 FQNNGV. In DNA, the CDR3 is TGTGCCAGCAGCTCGGACTGGGGGCTTGCTGAAGCTTTCTTT. It codes for CASSSDWGLAEAFF.